This passage covers 19 T cell receptor beta chains from one sample sequenced in a study of T-cell reconstitution after alpha-beta-depleted transplantation in children. Unique molecular identifiers were built into the TCRbeta library. TCRdb analysed the PCR reads with MiXCR anew, one entry per CDR3 protein. There are about 230,000 distinct CDR3 sequences in the sample; 11% occur only once, and roughly 30% lies in the top ten. The sequencing used PBMCs, collected before TCRalphabeta/CD19-depleted stem cell transplant. These receptor sequences come from a child younger than two with acute myeloid leukemia, due to receive a stem cell transplant.

The V and J genes are TRBV20-1 and TRBJ2-2; TRBD2 aligns across 8 bases. This CDR3 contains 14 residues. J was trimmed by 6 bases and V by 4 bases; bases with no gene match: 7. Germline CDR1 is DFQATT and CDR2 is SNEGSKA (reference sequence). The CDR3 DNA follows: TGCAGTGCTATACGGGAGGGATCATCCGGGGAGCTGTTTTTT. Encoded protein: CSAIREGSSGELFF.

This clonotype showed up just a few times. A single base separates this from a much larger clone, so it may be a read error. The chain couples TRBV29-1 to TRBJ2-7; 7 nucleotides line up with TRBD1. Trimming at V came to 6 bases and at J to 6 bases, leaving 8 bases not matched to a gene. From germline, CDR1 is SQVTM and CDR2 ANQGSEA. The CDR3 extends over 12 amino acids. DNA of the CDR3: TGCAGCGTAGCGAGACAGGGCCCCGAGCAGTACTTC. Encoded protein: CSVARQGPEQYF.

This clonotype was seen only a few times. This sequence joins TRBV14 and TRBJ2-7; D gene unclear. V lost 6 bases and J 7 bases, leaving 16 bases between the germline ends. The V gene's germline CDR1 is SGHDN and CDR2 FVKESK. The CDR3 consists of 13 residues. The CDR3 DNA is TGTGCCAGCAGTCCAACCCGCCTTACGGAGCAGTACTTC. Its protein product is CASSPTRLTEQYF.

At least ten counts were recorded for this clonotype. V usage is TRBV5-1 and J usage is TRBJ1-1; D possibly corresponds to TRBD1 (5 bases). Germline V gene lookup returns CDR1 SGHRS and CDR2 YFSETQ. V was cut by 5 bases and J by 5 bases, with 16 bases left in between. The CDR3 runs to 14 residues. The DNA for the CDR3 is TGCGCCAGCAGGAGACTTGGGGGAGTTACTGAAGCTTTCTTT. Residues: CASRRLGGVTEAFF. Full variable domain (remainder filled in from reference TRBV5-1 and TRBJ1-1): KAGVTQTPRYLIKTRGQQVTLSCSPISGHRSVSWYQQTPGQGLQFLFEYFSETQRNKGNFPGRFSGRQFSNSRSEMNVSTLELGDSALYLCASRRLGGVTEAFFGQGTRLTVV.

This clonotype was detected ten times or more. The gene calls are TRBV28 and TRBJ1-2, with D unresolved. CDR3 length: 14 amino acids. Trimming removed 2 bases from V and 5 bases from J, with 12 bases in between. CDR1 and CDR2 (germline): MDHEN, SYDVKM. As DNA, the CDR3 is TGTGCCAGCAGTTTACCGGGTATATCTTATGGCTACACCTTC. As protein: CASSLPGISYGYTF.

This clonotype has only a few counts. The rearrangement links TRBV9 to TRBJ2-7; maybe TRBD2 (7 bases). Trimming shortened V by 0 bases and J by 6 bases, and 10 bases separated the two germline ends. The CDR3 loop spans 13 amino acids. Germline loops: CDR1 SGDLS, CDR2 YYNGEE. The CDR3 nucleotides are TGTGCCAGCAGCGTAGGGGGGGGCACCGAGCAGTACTTC. It is translated as CASSVGGGTEQYF.

This clonotype has a count of ten or more. This chain links TRBV20-1 with TRBJ2-2, with D possibly being TRBD1 (6 bases). Trimming shortened V by 6 bases and J by 5 bases, and 16 bases separated the two germline ends. This CDR3 is 14 amino acids long. Germline CDR1 is DFQATT and CDR2 is SNEGSKA (reference sequence). The CDR3 sequence: CSAETGLETGELFF. Written as DNA, the CDR3 is TGCAGTGCCGAAACAGGGCTGGAAACCGGGGAGCTGTTTTTT.

This clonotype was recorded at least ten times. The chain uses TRBV19 and TRBJ1-5; TRBD1 might be the D (5 bases). The V gene's germline CDR1 is LNHDA and CDR2 SQIVND (reference sequence). V dropped 4 bases and J dropped 11 bases, with 12 bases sitting between them. This CDR3 spans 12 amino acids. This CDR3 is CASSSQGWAQHF. CDR3 coding DNA: TGTGCCAGTAGTAGCCAGGGTTGGGCCCAGCATTTT.

This clonotype appeared many times. The rearrangement joins TRBV20-1 to TRBJ1-2; TRBD1 agrees at 8 bases. CDR3 length: 16 residues. The V segment lost 0 bases and the J segment 8 bases; nucleotides outside the gene matches: 14. The V gene's germline CDR1 is DFQATT and CDR2 SNEGSKA (reference sequence). Here the CDR3 DNA reads TGCAGTGCTAGAGATGGGCAGGGGGCGCCCATTAGAGGCTACACCTTC. This codes for CSARDGQGAPIRGYTF.

J is TRBJ2-7 and V is TRBV11-2, with D hard to call. Germline CDR1 SGHAT, CDR2 FQNNGV. The CDR3 is 14 amino acids. The V gene lost 5 bases and the J gene lost 3 bases, with 14 bases spanning the gap. The CDR3 DNA is TGTGCCAGCAGCAAGGTCCGATTTGGCTACGAGCAGTACTTC. Amino acid sequence: CASSKVRFGYEQYF. Using reference TRBV11-2 and TRBJ2-7 for the parts outside the CDR3, the full variable domain is EAGVAQSPRYKIIEKRQSVAFWCNPISGHATLYWYQQILGQGPKLLIQFQNNGVVDDSQLPKDRFSAERLKGVDSTLKIQPAKLEDSAVYLCASSKVRFGYEQYFGPGTRLTVT.

In its sample, this clonotype was seen many times. This rearrangement joins TRBV28 to TRBJ2-2, with 8 bases fitting TRBD1. The CDR3 covers 16 residues. Germline loops: CDR1 MDHEN, CDR2 SYDVKM. Trimming removed 5 bases from V and 3 bases from J; junction bases left unmatched: 8. The CDR3 DNA reads TGTGCCAGCAGTCCATCCGGGACAGGACACACCGGGGAGCTGTTTTTT. Its translation is CASSPSGTGHTGELFF. Using reference TRBV28 and TRBJ2-2 for the parts outside the CDR3, the full variable domain is DVKVTQSSRYLVKRTGEKVFLECVQDMDHENMFWYRQDPGLGLRLIYFSYDVKMKEKGDIPEGYSVSREKKERFSLILESASTNQTSMYLCASSPSGTGHTGELFFGEGSRLTVL.

This clonotype was observed a handful of times. In DNA, the CDR3 is TGTGCCAGCCGGGACTGGACCTACAATGAGCAGTTCTTC. The encoded protein is CASRDWTYNEQFF. The V gene is TRBV27, the J gene TRBJ2-1, with D maybe TRBD2 (6 bases). V was shortened by 8 bases and J by 2 bases, with 10 bases between the two germline ends. The CDR3 is made up of 13 amino acids. CDR1 is MNHEY, CDR2 SMNVEV, per germline (reference sequence).

The table lists this clonotype with many counts. The gene calls are TRBV4-1 and TRBJ2-1, with D hard to call. The CDR3 runs 17 residues. Germline V gives CDR1 MGHRA, CDR2 YSYEKL. Trimming left V 3 bases short and J 2 bases short, with 17 bases between. CDR3 DNA sequence: TGCGCCAGCAGCCACTTCGCCATTAACATCGCCTACAATGAGCAGTTCTTC. It translates to CASSHFAINIAYNEQFF.

The V gene is TRBV4-2, the J gene TRBJ2-5, with D perhaps matching TRBD2 (6 bases). The length of the CDR3 is 18 residues. The germline V gene has CDR1 LGHNA and CDR2 YNFKEQ. Trimming shortened V by 0 bases and J by 1 base, and 18 bases separated the two germline ends. The CDR3 bases are TGTGCCAGCAGCCAAGATGGGCCCCCCTCTAGCGCCCAAGAGACCCAGTACTTC. This encodes CASSQDGPPSSAQETQYF.

The J gene is TRBJ1-5, the V gene TRBV27; 7 bases fit TRBD1. This CDR3 comprises 15 residues. Trimming removed 4 bases from V and 4 bases from J; junction bases left unmatched: 7. The germline CDR1 and CDR2 sequences are MNHEY and SMNVEV (reference sequence). CDR3 in amino acids: CASSSTGLGNQPQHF. In nucleotides, the CDR3 is TGTGCCAGCAGTTCGACAGGGTTGGGTAATCAGCCCCAGCATTTT.

In this sample, this clonotype turned up many times. V is TRBV5-1 and J is TRBJ1-1; D is uncertain. Germline V gives CDR1 SGHRS, CDR2 YFSETQ. Trimming stripped 0 bases from V and 0 bases from J, with 12 bases between. The CDR3 runs 16 residues. The CDR3 here is CASSLAPAIMNTEAFF. Written as DNA, the CDR3 is TGCGCCAGCAGCTTGGCCCCAGCTATCATGAACACTGAAGCTTTCTTT.

Comment on this clonotype: Compared with germline, one end of the junction differs, possibly owing to a read error. The V call is TRBV7-2, the J call TRBJ2-3; TRBD2 might be the D (5 bases). This CDR3 spans 15 amino acids. CDR1 and CDR2 (germline): SGHTA, FQGNSA. CDR3 residues: CASSSSASSTDTLYF. CDR3 nucleotides: TGTGCCAGCAGCTCGAGTGCCTCTAGCACAGATACGCTGTATTTT. Combining the CDR3 with reference TRBV7-2 and TRBJ2-3 gives the whole variable domain GAGVSQSPSNKVTEKGKDVELRCDPISGHTALYWYRQSLGQGLEFLIYFQGNSAPDKSGLPSDRFSAERTGGSVSTLTIQRTQQEDSAVYLCASSSSASSTDTLYFGPGTRLTVL.

The CDR3 DNA reads as TGTGCCAGCAGCCCCCGCCTGACCTACGAGCAGTACTTC. Encoded protein: CASSPRLTYEQYF. V and J are TRBV7-2 and TRBJ2-7; no clear D. Germline CDR1 SGHTA, CDR2 FQGNSA. The V end was cut by 5 bases, the J end by 2 bases, with 10 bases between. CDR3 size: 13 residues.

The chain is built from TRBV7-2 and TRBJ2-7, with D possibly matching TRBD2 (5 bases). Germline V lookup: CDR1 SGHTA, CDR2 FQGNSA. Trimming shortened V by 5 bases and J by 0 bases, and 17 bases separated the two germline ends. CDR3 length equals 16 residues. This CDR3 reads CASSPSLRGISYEQYF. The CDR3 DNA sequence: TGTGCCAGCAGCCCGTCGCTTCGGGGAATCTCCTACGAGCAGTACTTC. Looking up the rest from reference TRBV7-2 and TRBJ2-7 gives the full variable domain: GAGVSQSPSNKVTEKGKDVELRCDPISGHTALYWYRQSLGQGLEFLIYFQGNSAPDKSGLPSDRFSAERTGGSVSTLTIQRTQQEDSAVYLCASSPSLRGISYEQYFGPGTRLTVT.